These 7 T cell receptor beta chains were sequenced from one sample in a study of cytomegalovirus exposure and HLA in healthy donors. Researchers ran the PCR with 60 Vbeta and 13 Jbeta primers. Data came from immunoSEQ multiplex PCR; TCRdb stores just in-frame clones and leaves some out. The sample lists under 200,000 clones; 82% were seen once. Sequencing was performed on PBMCs. The receptors were gathered from a male donor in good health and CMV-seropositive.

The V gene is TRBV29-1, the J gene TRBJ1-4, with 7 bases fitting TRBD1. The CDR3 is made up of 14 amino acids. Germline V CDR1 and CDR2: SQVTM, ANQGSEA. V lost 7 bases and J lost 0; bases outside the gene matches: 5. For the CDR3, the DNA is TGCAGCGCCGCTGACAGGGCAACTAATGAAAAACTGTTTTTT. Residues: CSAADRATNEKLFF. The full variable domain, with the rest looked up from reference TRBV29-1 and TRBJ1-4, is SAVISQKPSRDICQRGTSLTIQCQVDSQVTMMFWYRQQPGQSLTLIATANQGSEATYESGFVIDKFPISRPNLTFSTLTVSNMSPEDSSIYLCSAADRATNEKLFFGSGTQLSVL.

The chain links TRBV9 to TRBJ2-1, with 8 bases that match TRBD1. From germline, CDR1 is SGDLS and CDR2 YYNGEE. The CDR3 runs to 16 residues. Unmatched junction bases numbered 9, after V lost 1 base and J lost 6 bases. The DNA for the CDR3 is TGTGCCAGCAGCGTAAAGTTAGGACAGGGAGCCAATGAGCAGTTCTTC. It specifies CASSVKLGQGANEQFF.

This clone was observed a single time. The chain is built from TRBV19 and TRBJ1-5, with TRBD1 matching 8 bases. Germline CDR1 is LNHDA and CDR2 is SQIVND (reference sequence). Trimming at V came to 11 bases and at J to 4 bases, leaving 7 bases not matched to a gene. The CDR3 consists of 13 residues. In nucleotides, the CDR3 is TGTGCCTGTCGACAGGGGAGGAATCAGCCCCAGCATTTT. Translation: CACRQGRNQPQHF.

This chain uses TRBV5-1 with TRBJ2-1; D is possibly TRBD1 (5 bases). Germline lookup yields CDR1 SGHRS and CDR2 YFSETQ. The CDR3 loop spans 15 amino acids. Trimming took off 4 bases at V and 3 bases at J, with 14 bases between the two ends. CDR3 residues: CASSNAGKNYNEQFF. The CDR3 bases are TGCGCCAGCAGCAACGCAGGGAAAAACTACAATGAGCAGTTCTTC.

This chain connects TRBV4-3 to TRBJ2-3; TRBD1 matches 8 bases. The CDR3 runs to 15 residues. J lost 2 bases, V lost 4 bases, and 5 bases had no gene match. The germline CDR1 and CDR2 sequences are LGHNA and YSLEER. The CDR3 protein is CASSPEDRATDTQYF. CDR3 DNA: TGCGCCAGCAGCCCGGAGGACAGGGCCACAGATACGCAGTATTTT.

The chain joins TRBV11-2 to TRBJ2-7; D possibly corresponds to TRBD2 (7 bases). The germline V gene has CDR1 SGHAT and CDR2 FQNNGV. The CDR3 length is 17 residues. V lost 5 bases and J lost 2, with 22 bases in between. The CDR3 spells CASSTTGEGVIPYEQYF. In nucleotides, the CDR3 is TGTGCCAGCAGCACCACCGGGGAGGGGGTCATTCCCTACGAGCAGTACTTC.

A few counts support this clone. V is TRBV7-8 and J is TRBJ1-1; D is unresolved. The CDR3 consists of 18 residues. The germline CDR1 and CDR2 sequences are SGHVS and FQNEAQ. V lost 1 base to trimming and J lost 1 base, with 19 bases between them. CDR3 sequence (DNA): TGTGCCAGCAGCTTAGTTGGCGCTTGGGCTTCTCAGAACACTGAAGCTTTCTTT. Translating gives CASSLVGAWASQNTEAFF. Filled out from reference TRBV7-8 and TRBJ1-1, the complete variable domain reads GAGVSQSPRYKVAKRGQDVALRCDPISGHVSLFWYQQALGQGPEFLTYFQNEAQLDKSGLPSDRFFAERPEGSVSTLKIQRTQQEDSAVYLCASSLVGAWASQNTEAFFGQGTRLTVV.